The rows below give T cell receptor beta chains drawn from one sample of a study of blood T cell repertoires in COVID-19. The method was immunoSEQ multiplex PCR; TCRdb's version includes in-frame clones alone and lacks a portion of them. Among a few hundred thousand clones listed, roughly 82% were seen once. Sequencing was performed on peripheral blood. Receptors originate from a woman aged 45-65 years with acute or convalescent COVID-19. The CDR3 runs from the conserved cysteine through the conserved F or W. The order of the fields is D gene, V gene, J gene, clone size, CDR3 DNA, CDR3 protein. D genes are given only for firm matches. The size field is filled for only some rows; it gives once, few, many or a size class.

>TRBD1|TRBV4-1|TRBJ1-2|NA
TGCGCCAGCAGCCAAGGGACAGGGGGCAGACGGGACTATGGCTACACCTTC
CASSQGTGGRRDYGYTF
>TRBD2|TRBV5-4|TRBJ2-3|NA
TGTGCCAGCAGCTTGGGCGGACTAGCGACAGATACGCAGTATTTT
CASSLGGLATDTQYF
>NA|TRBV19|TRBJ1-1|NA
TGTGCCAGTAGAAACAGGGAAAGTAGCGCTGAAGCTTTCTTT
CASRNRESSAEAFF
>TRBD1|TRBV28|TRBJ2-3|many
TGTGCCAGCAGCAGACAGGGGGCGCCCGCCACAGATACGCAGTATTTT
CASSRQGAPATDTQYF
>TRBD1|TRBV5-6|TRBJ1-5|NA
TGTGCCAGCAGCTTGGAGGGGGCGGGCAATCAGCCCCAGCATTTT
CASSLEGAGNQPQHF
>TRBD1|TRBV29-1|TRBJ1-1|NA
TGCAGCGTCTTCGACAGGGCTAACACTGAAGCTTTCTTT
CSVFDRANTEAFF
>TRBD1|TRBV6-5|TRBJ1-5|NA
TGTGCCAGCAGGCCTTTGGGACAGGCCAATCAGCCCCAGCATTTT
CASRPLGQANQPQHF
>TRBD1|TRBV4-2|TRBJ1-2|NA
TGTGCCAGCAGCCCAGTTACCGGGACAGGACGCTTCAGGGGCTATGGCTACACCTTC
CASSPVTGTGRFRGYGYTF
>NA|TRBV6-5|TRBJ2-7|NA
TGTGCCAGCACAGACAGCAACTACGAGCAGTACTTC
CASTDSNYEQYF
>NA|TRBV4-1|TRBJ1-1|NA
TGCGCCAGCAGCCAAGTGGCCGCTTCAGGGAACACTGAAGCTTTCTTT
CASSQVAASGNTEAFF
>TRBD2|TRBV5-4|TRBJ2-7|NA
TGTGCCAGCACGACTAGCGGGAGGGCCTACGAGCAGTACTTC
CASTTSGRAYEQYF
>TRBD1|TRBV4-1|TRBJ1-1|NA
TGCGCCAGCAGCCGATTGGACAGGGAGTTAACTGAAGCTTTCTTT
CASSRLDRELTEAFF
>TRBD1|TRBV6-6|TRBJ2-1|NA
TGTGCCAGCAGTTACACCGGGACAGGGCACAACAATGAGCAGTTCTTC
CASSYTGTGHNNEQFF
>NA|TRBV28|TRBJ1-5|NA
TGTGCCAGCAGTACAGTGGGTTGGCAGCCCCAGCATTTT
CASSTVGWQPQHF
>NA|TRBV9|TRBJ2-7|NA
TGTGCCAGCAGCGCCGAGCCCGGACAGCGCTACGAGCAGTACTTC
CASSAEPGQRYEQYF
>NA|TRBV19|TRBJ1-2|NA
TGTGCCAGTAGTATGGGGCAAGACTATGGCTACACCTTC
CASSMGQDYGYTF
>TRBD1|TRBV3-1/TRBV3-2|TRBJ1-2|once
TGTGCCAGCAGACCCGACAGGGAGGACCGCTACACCTTC
CASRPDREDRYTF